These 28 T cell receptor beta chains came from one sample sequenced in a study of regulatory T cells in long-lasting Graves disease. Described time point: newly diagnosed GD, antithyroid drugs for less than 3 months. Following extraction of RNA from PBMCs, that RNA was used to make the TCR library. With iRepertoire HTBI primers and Arm-PCR of CDR3 regions, TCR beta libraries were built. From the multiplex PCR reads, TCRdb called clonotypes with MiXCR, one entry per CDR3 protein. The sample has about 350,000 distinct CDR3 sequences, roughly 17% seen once. In addition, the sample was reused for a study of T cells in Graves' hyperthyroidism and ophthalmopathy.

The specimen was peripheral blood mononuclear cells (PBMCs), collected at new diagnosis, from a patient treated with antithyroid drugs. The receptors come from a middle-aged man with Graves disease.

As to this clonotype: It is likely a read error, because the conserved phenylalanine at the end of the CDR3 is missing. The J gene is TRBJ2-1, the V gene TRBV12-3 or TRBV12-4; 11 bases line up with TRBD1. Unmatched junction bases numbered 8, after V lost 7 bases and J lost 9 bases. This CDR3 spans 14 amino acids. The DNA for the CDR3 is TGTGCCAGCACCCGGGACAGGGGGTTCGGTGAGCAGTTCTCC. Protein product: CASTRDRGFGEQFS.

This clonotype was seen a few times. The genes are TRBV7-9 and TRBJ2-1; 14 bases align to TRBD2. The germline CDR1 and CDR2 sequences are SEHNR and FQNEAQ (reference sequence). The CDR3 runs 21 residues. Trimming took 2 bases from V and 1 from J; bases not matched to a gene: 13. CDR3 DNA: TGTGCCAGCAGCTTATTGGTCAGACTAGCGGGGGGGCCAAGGTCCTACAATGAGCAGTTCTTC. Amino acid sequence: CASSLLVRLAGGPRSYNEQFF. Full variable domain (outside the CDR3, taken from reference TRBV7-9 and TRBJ2-1): DTGVSQNPRHKITKRGQNVTFRCDPISEHNRLYWYRQTLGQGPEFLTYFQNEAQLEKSRLLSDRFSAERPKGSFSTLEIQRTEQGDSAMYLCASSLLVRLAGGPRSYNEQFFGPGTRLTVL.

This clonotype appeared a few times. The gene calls are TRBV27 and TRBJ2-4; D may be TRBD2 (6 bases). Trimming took 2 bases from V and 6 from J, leaving 14 bases between them. This CDR3 is 15 amino acids long. Per the germline V gene, CDR1 is MNHEY and CDR2 is SMNVEV (reference sequence). CDR3 sequence reads: CASSLRGTSGNIQYF. CDR3 coding DNA: TGTGCCAGCAGTTTACGCGGGACTTCCGGAAACATTCAGTACTTC.

This clonotype was detected ten times or more. The chain is built from TRBV5-1 and TRBJ1-1, with D uncertain. The CDR3 is 14 amino acids. Looked up from germline, CDR1 is SGHRS and CDR2 is YFSETQ. V lost 4 bases to trimming and J lost 2 bases, with 12 bases between them. This CDR3 reads CASSPNGDNTEAFF. In nucleotides, the CDR3 is TGCGCCAGCAGCCCGAACGGGGATAACACTGAAGCTTTCTTT.

This clonotype appeared a few times. This clone may be a read error of a much larger clone one base away. V gene TRBV30 combines with J gene TRBJ2-7; TRBD1 might be the D (6 bases). V was clipped by 5 bases and J by 3 bases, with 20 bases between them. Germline CDR1 and CDR2: GTSNPN and SVGIG (reference sequence). The CDR3 totals 15 residues. The CDR3 spells CAWGAVGQNYYEQYF. The CDR3 DNA sequence: TGTGCCTGGGGTGCTGTCGGACAGAATTACTACGAGCAGTACTTC.

This clonotype was counted a few times. This chain connects TRBV20-1 to TRBJ1-2, with D maybe TRBD1 (5 bases). This CDR3 is built from 12 residues. The V gene's germline CDR1 is DFQATT and CDR2 SNEGSKA (reference sequence). CDR3 in amino acids: CVHREGPYGYTF. The DNA for the CDR3 is TGCGTACATCGGGAGGGGCCCTATGGCTACACCTTC.

This rearrangement joins TRBV28 to TRBJ2-3; 8 bases map to TRBD2. Germline V gives CDR1 MDHEN, CDR2 SYDVKM. The trim removed 5 bases at V and 2 bases at J, leaving 6 bases unmatched. The length of the CDR3 is 15 residues. The CDR3 coding sequence is TGTGCCAGCAGTAAGGTAGCGGGGCACACAGATACGCAGTATTTT. Its protein product is CASSKVAGHTDTQYF.

The gene calls are TRBV18 and TRBJ1-2; D is perhaps TRBD1 (5 bases). Germline CDR1 is KGHSH and CDR2 is LQKENI. There are 18 residues in the CDR3. The V gene lost 1 base and the J gene lost 0 bases, with 18 bases spanning the gap. This CDR3 reads CASSPLPLQTASNYGYTF. Here the CDR3 DNA reads TGTGCCAGCTCACCACTCCCGCTTCAGACAGCCTCTAACTATGGCTACACCTTC.

This clonotype was counted between two and nine times. The chain combines TRBV7-9 with TRBJ1-4, with D hard to call. V was pared by 2 bases and J by 0 bases, with 10 bases between. The CDR3 covers 16 residues. Germline lookup yields CDR1 SEHNR and CDR2 FQNEAQ (reference sequence). The CDR3 DNA sequence: TGTGCCAGCAGCTTATTCCCGGCCTCAACTAATGAAAAACTGTTTTTT. This sequence encodes CASSLFPASTNEKLFF.

The rearrangement uses TRBV6-2 or TRBV6-3 and TRBJ2-2; no clear D gene. CDR1 is MNHEY, CDR2 SVGEGT, per germline. Trimming pared 8 bases from V and 0 bases from J, leaving 7 bases between. The CDR3 is 13 residues long. The chain's CDR3 is CASLHPNTGELFF. The CDR3 DNA reads as TGTGCCAGCCTCCACCCGAACACCGGGGAGCTGTTTTTT.

This clonotype was counted ten times or more. The rearrangement joins TRBV7-6 to TRBJ2-7; 8 nucleotides agree with TRBD2. The germline gives CDR1 SGHVS, CDR2 FNYEAQ. This CDR3 is 14 amino acids long. Trimming took 5 bases from V and 4 from J; bases not matched to a gene: 7. The chain's CDR3 is CASSAAGGDYEQYF. The CDR3 DNA sequence: TGTGCCAGCAGCGCCGCGGGGGGTGATTACGAGCAGTACTTC.

This clonotype was seen only a few times. The chain has TRBV30 and TRBJ2-2; 7 nucleotides agree with TRBD2. Looked up from germline, CDR1 is GTSNPN and CDR2 is SVGIG (reference sequence). Unmatched junction bases numbered 1, after V lost 3 bases and J lost 0 bases. The CDR3 totals 14 residues. This CDR3 is CAWRGTTNTGELFF. In DNA, the CDR3 is TGTGCCTGGAGGGGGACTACGAACACCGGGGAGCTGTTTTTT. Together with reference TRBV30 and TRBJ2-2, the CDR3 gives the full variable domain: SQTIHQWPATLVQPVGSPLSLECTVEGTSNPNLYWYRQAAGRGLQLLFYSVGIGQISSEVPQNLSASRPQDRQFILSSKKLLLSDSGFYLCAWRGTTNTGELFFGEGSRLTVL.

This clonotype appeared a single time. The V gene is TRBV9, the J gene TRBJ2-2, with 7 positions matching TRBD2. Germline CDR1 and CDR2: SGDLS and YYNGEE. With V trimmed by 5 bases and J by 6 bases, 4 bases remained unmatched. The CDR3 is 13 residues long. CDR3 sequence: CASRGGVAGELFF. CDR3 nucleotide sequence: TGTGCCAGCAGGGGAGGGGTAGCCGGGGAGCTGTTTTTT.

This clonotype showed up just a few times. This may stem from a read error, because a much larger clone lies one nucleotide away. A read error is likely, as this CDR3 ends without the conserved phenylalanine or tryptophan. This chain's CDR3 is CASSQDPPTGASTDTQYL. The CDR3 DNA is TGTGCCAGCAGCCAAGACCCACCGACGGGGGCGTCAACAGATACGCAGTATCTT. The rearrangement uses TRBV14 and TRBJ2-3; D may correspond to TRBD1 or TRBD2 (6 bases each). The V and J ends lost 0 bases and 3 bases respectively, with 19 bases between them. This CDR3 is 18 amino acids long. Germline CDR1 is SGHDN and CDR2 is FVKESK.

In this sample, this clonotype turned up many times. The J gene is TRBJ1-3, the V gene TRBV11-2; no clear D. This CDR3 comprises 14 residues. V shed 7 bases and J shed 0 bases, with 10 bases lying between them. Germline values: CDR1 SGHAT, CDR2 FQNNGV. The CDR3 nucleotides are TGTGCCAGCACCGCGGACTTCTCTGGAAACACCATATATTTT. Translation gives CASTADFSGNTIYF.

The chain combines TRBV10-2 with TRBJ1-1; possible D gene TRBD1, 6 bases. Germline CDR1 WSHSY, CDR2 SAAADI. The CDR3 is 14 residues long. V dropped 6 bases and J dropped 6 bases, with 17 bases sitting between them. CDR3 sequence (DNA): TGCGCCAGCAGCCAGGGAGGGGGGGCCGCTGAAGCTTTCTTT. Protein product: CASSQGGGAAEAFF.

For the CDR3, the DNA is TGCGCCAGCAGCAAGGACACCCTCGTCTACGAGCAGTACTTC. Encoded protein: CASSKDTLVYEQYF. V usage is TRBV5-1 and J usage is TRBJ2-7, with D possibly matching TRBD1 (5 bases). CDR3 length: 14 residues. Germline CDR1 SGHRS, CDR2 YFSETQ. V dropped 4 bases and J dropped 3 bases, with 14 bases sitting between them.

The V and J genes are TRBV5-1 and TRBJ1-1; 9 bases match TRBD1. V was clipped by 4 bases and J by 2 bases; unmatched bases: 9. Germline values: CDR1 SGHRS, CDR2 YFSETQ. The CDR3 runs 16 residues. The CDR3 DNA reads TGCGCCAGCAGCCTGGACAGGGGAAATCCAAACACTGAAGCTTTCTTT. Translating it yields CASSLDRGNPNTEAFF.

The rearrangement joins TRBV6-2 or TRBV6-3 to TRBJ2-3; perhaps TRBD1 as D (5 bases). The germline V gene encodes CDR1 MNHEY and CDR2 SVGEGT. The CDR3 consists of 16 residues. V lost 0 bases, J lost 1 base, and 11 bases lay in between. This chain's CDR3 is CASSYSLDSGTDTQYF. CDR3 nucleotides: TGTGCCAGCAGTTACTCTTTAGACAGTGGCACAGATACGCAGTATTTT.

This clonotype appeared many times. V is TRBV30 and J is TRBJ2-1; no clear D. Trimming stripped 0 bases from V and 7 bases from J, with 16 bases between. CDR3 length equals 15 residues. The V gene's germline CDR1 is GTSNPN and CDR2 SVGIG (reference sequence). This chain's CDR3 is CAWSVVGMLSNEQFF. CDR3 nucleotides: TGTGCCTGGAGTGTAGTGGGTATGCTAAGTAATGAGCAGTTCTTC.

The gene calls are TRBV5-1 and TRBJ1-2; TRBD1 might be the D (6 bases). CDR1 is SGHRS, CDR2 YFSETQ, per germline. V was trimmed by 2 bases and J by 5 bases, leaving 10 bases between them. There are 13 residues in the CDR3. Here the CDR3 reads CASSFRTAYGYTF. The CDR3 nucleotides read TGCGCCAGCAGCTTTCGGACAGCTTATGGCTACACCTTC.

The chain employs TRBV29-1 and TRBJ1-1; D gene ambiguous. Germline values: CDR1 SQVTM, CDR2 ANQGSEA. The CDR3 is 13 residues long. V lost 4 bases and J 2 bases, leaving 11 bases between the germline ends. Here the CDR3 DNA reads TGCAGCGTTGTGGAGGGTTCAAACACTGAAGCTTTCTTT. Protein: CSVVEGSNTEAFF. The variable domain in full, completed from reference TRBV29-1 and TRBJ1-1, reads SAVISQKPSRDICQRGTSLTIQCQVDSQVTMMFWYRQQPGQSLTLIATANQGSEATYESGFVIDKFPISRPNLTFSTLTVSNMSPEDSSIYLCSVVEGSNTEAFFGQGTRLTVV.

This clonotype was detected ten times or more. This sequence joins TRBV5-5 and TRBJ1-2; D is perhaps TRBD1 (6 bases). Germline V CDR1 and CDR2: SGHKS, YYEKEE (reference sequence). The CDR3 contains 13 residues. The V and J ends lost 3 bases and 4 bases respectively, with 10 bases between them. The CDR3 region is CASSSAGVYGYTF. The CDR3 DNA reads as TGTGCCAGCAGCTCTGCAGGGGTCTATGGCTACACCTTC.

A word on this clonotype: A far bigger clonotype differs at one base, so this is likely a read error. The chain joins TRBV24-1 to TRBJ1-1; D is perhaps TRBD1 (5 bases). Trimming stripped 11 bases from V and 1 base from J, with 22 bases between. Germline loops: CDR1 KGHDR, CDR2 SFDVKD. The CDR3 sequence is 16 residues long. The CDR3 loop is CASIDLNVGRNTEAFF. The CDR3 DNA reads as TGTGCCAGCATTGACTTAAACGTGGGGCGGAACACTGAAGCTTTCTTT.

This clonotype showed up many times. The gene calls are TRBV20-1 and TRBJ2-5; D possibly uses TRBD1 or TRBD2 (5 bases each). The V gene lost 4 bases and the J gene lost 5 bases, with 20 bases spanning the gap. The length of the CDR3 is 15 residues. Germline V gene data show CDR1 as DFQATT and CDR2 as SNEGSKA (reference sequence). The CDR3 is CSATPLKGRRETQYF. CDR3 bases: TGCAGTGCTACCCCACTGAAGGGACGGAGGGAGACCCAGTACTTC.

This clonotype was counted ten times or more. The rearrangement joins TRBV5-1 to TRBJ2-1; weak D call: TRBD1 (6 bases). The V end was cut by 4 bases, the J end by 4 bases, with 15 bases between. The CDR3 contains 15 residues. The germline gives CDR1 SGHRS, CDR2 YFSETQ. The CDR3 spells CASSKDWGPYNEQFF. CDR3 DNA sequence: TGCGCCAGCAGCAAAGATTGGGGGCCGTACAATGAGCAGTTCTTC.

This clonotype was recorded many times. J is TRBJ2-7 and V is TRBV10-3; D is undetermined. Germline CDR1 reads ENHRY; CDR2 reads SYGVKD. This CDR3 spans 12 amino acids. The germline V and J ends were trimmed by 5 bases and 3 bases, with 8 bases remaining between them. The CDR3 reads CAISRTDYEQYF. CDR3 nucleotide sequence: TGTGCCATCAGTCGGACCGACTACGAGCAGTACTTC.

This clonotype has ten or more counts. At one end, the junction sequence differs from germline, possibly due to a read error. The chain employs TRBV5-1 and TRBJ1-1; TRBD1 is a possible D gene (6 bases). The CDR3 is made up of 15 amino acids. Per the germline V gene, CDR1 is SGHRS and CDR2 is YFSETQ. Here the CDR3 DNA reads TGTGCCAGCAGCTTAGCGGGGACACTGAACACTGAAGCTTTCTTT. It translates to CASSLAGTLNTEAFF.